This TCR beta chain is from a study of cytomegalovirus exposure and HLA in healthy donors. This clone was seen a handful of times. The antigen is unknown. V trimming: 4 bases; J trimming: 0 bases; junction bases outside the gene matches: 7. This CDR3 contains 15 residues. Germline-derived CDR1 and CDR2 are SGHRS and YFSETQ. Study conclusions and caveats: In a later analysis, a missense DCLRE1C variant was linked to TCR beta V- and J-gene trimming. Excluded: some indistinguishable V segments such as TRBV6-2 and TRBV6-3.

PCR primers comprised 60 Vbeta and 13 Jbeta primers. Profiling relied on immunoSEQ multiplex PCR, and the TCRdb table lists in-frame clones only, not all of them. The sample carries 150,000 or so clones, approximately 84% recorded once. The chain couples TRBV5-1 to TRBJ2-7; TRBD1 matches at 7 bases. The material sequenced was PBMCs. This TCR was sampled from a woman in her forties or fifties in good health and CMV-seropositive. CDR3 coding DNA: TGCGCCAGCAGCCCGGGACAGACTATCTCCTACGAGCAGTACTTC. Its protein is CASSPGQTISYEQYF.